Listed below are T cell receptor beta chains from one sample, sequenced in a study of CD8 T cells in Susac syndrome. A single record per CDR3 protein comes from TCRdb applying MiXCR to the immunoSEQ multiplex PCR reads. This table has about 29,000 distinct CDR3 sequences, 94% appearing once. Sample: CD8+ T cells from PBMCs. All receptors come from a human donor in good health. The CDR3 runs from the conserved cysteine through the conserved F or W. D genes are given only for firm matches. Rows give clone size only sometimes, using once, few, many, or a class for an expanded clone.

cdr3_aa: CASSPLVNEQFF
cdr3_nt: TGTGCCAGCAGTCCACTAGTCAATGAGCAGTTCTTC
clone_size: -
j_call: TRBJ2-1
d_call: -
v_call: TRBV12-3/TRBV12-4

cdr3_aa: CASSQESGQNSPLHF
cdr3_nt: TGCGCCAGCAGCCAAGAATCAGGACAGAATTCACCCCTCCACTTT
clone_size: -
j_call: TRBJ1-6
d_call: -
v_call: TRBV4-1

cdr3_aa: CSAPGGGQPYNEQFF
cdr3_nt: TGCAGTGCCCCAGGGGGGGGACAACCTTACAATGAGCAGTTCTTC
clone_size: -
j_call: TRBJ2-1
d_call: -
v_call: TRBV20-1

cdr3_aa: CASSLTTGTRSYEQFF
cdr3_nt: TGTGCCAGCAGCTTAACGACCGGGACTAGGAGCTATGAGCAGTTCTTC
clone_size: once
j_call: TRBJ2-1
d_call: TRBD2
v_call: TRBV7-9

cdr3_aa: CASSLVVGLSYNEQFF
cdr3_nt: TGTGCCAGCAGCTTAGTAGTGGGTCTCTCCTACAATGAGCAGTTCTTC
clone_size: -
j_call: TRBJ2-1
d_call: -
v_call: TRBV7-9

cdr3_aa: CSVEEGGGNYEQYF
cdr3_nt: TGCAGCGTTGAAGAAGGGGGGGGTAACTACGAGCAGTACTTC
clone_size: -
j_call: TRBJ2-7
d_call: -
v_call: TRBV29-1

cdr3_aa: CASSPGPPGAVGYEQYF
cdr3_nt: TGCGCCAGCAGCCCGGGGCCCCCCGGGGCGGTGGGCTACGAGCAGTACTTC
clone_size: -
j_call: TRBJ2-7
d_call: -
v_call: TRBV5-1

cdr3_aa: CASSFQGRTQYF
cdr3_nt: TGTGCCAGCAGTTTTCAGGGGCGGACGCAGTATTTT
clone_size: -
j_call: TRBJ2-3
d_call: -
v_call: TRBV27

cdr3_aa: CASSQEEQAYNQPQHF
cdr3_nt: TGCGCCAGCAGCCAAGAGGAACAGGCGTACAATCAGCCCCAGCATTTT
clone_size: -
j_call: TRBJ1-5
d_call: -
v_call: TRBV4-1

cdr3_aa: CASSSGIGRNTDTQYF
cdr3_nt: TGTGCCAGCAGCTCAGGAATCGGACGGAACACAGATACGCAGTATTTT
clone_size: once
j_call: TRBJ2-3
d_call: -
v_call: TRBV7-8

cdr3_aa: CATSRARAHTDTQYF
cdr3_nt: TGTGCCACCAGCAGGGCCCGGGCCCACACAGATACGCAGTATTTT
clone_size: -
j_call: TRBJ2-3
d_call: -
v_call: TRBV15

cdr3_aa: CASSQVLGQGLNMNTEAFF
cdr3_nt: TGTGCCAGCAGCCAAGTCCTTGGACAGGGCTTAAACATGAACACTGAAGCTTTCTTT
clone_size: few
j_call: TRBJ1-1
d_call: TRBD1
v_call: TRBV14

cdr3_aa: CASSDAPFKGTDTTEAFF
cdr3_nt: TGCGCCAGCAGTGACGCCCCCTTTAAAGGCACGGATACCACTGAAGCTTTCTTT
clone_size: -
j_call: TRBJ1-1
d_call: -
v_call: TRBV10-2

cdr3_aa: CASSQGTGGLTEAFF
cdr3_nt: TGCGCCAGCAGCCAAGGGACAGGGGGTTTGACTGAAGCTTTCTTT
clone_size: -
j_call: TRBJ1-1
d_call: TRBD1
v_call: TRBV4-3

cdr3_aa: CSAKPQRDSNQPQHF
cdr3_nt: TGCAGTGCCAAACCCCAGAGAGATAGCAATCAGCCCCAGCATTTT
clone_size: -
j_call: TRBJ1-5
d_call: -
v_call: TRBV20-1

cdr3_aa: CASSQDVTGVVPHEQYF
cdr3_nt: TGCGCCAGCAGCCAAGATGTAACAGGGGTGGTCCCCCACGAGCAGTACTTC
clone_size: -
j_call: TRBJ2-7
d_call: TRBD1
v_call: TRBV4-3

cdr3_aa: CASSAPTSGFTDTQYF
cdr3_nt: TGTGCCAGCAGTGCCCCGACTAGCGGGTTCACAGATACGCAGTATTTT
clone_size: once
j_call: TRBJ2-3
d_call: TRBD2
v_call: TRBV6-2/TRBV6-3

cdr3_aa: CASGAWGRKSDYGYTF
cdr3_nt: TGTGCTAGTGGGGCTTGGGGGCGCAAATCTGACTATGGCTACACCTTC
clone_size: -
j_call: TRBJ1-2
d_call: -
v_call: TRBV12-5

cdr3_aa: CASIRGYNEQFF
cdr3_nt: TGTGCCAGCATTAGGGGTTACAATGAGCAGTTCTTC
clone_size: -
j_call: TRBJ2-1
d_call: -
v_call: TRBV2

cdr3_aa: CASSHPWGGPNTGELFF
cdr3_nt: TGCGCCAGCAGCCATCCCTGGGGGGGTCCGAACACCGGGGAGCTGTTTTTT
clone_size: -
j_call: TRBJ2-2
d_call: TRBD2
v_call: TRBV4-1

cdr3_aa: CASVPGNEQFF
cdr3_nt: TGTGCCAGCGTACCCGGGAATGAGCAGTTCTTC
clone_size: -
j_call: TRBJ2-1
d_call: -
v_call: TRBV7-9

cdr3_aa: CASKWTEGSYEQYF
cdr3_nt: TGTGCCAGTAAGTGGACCGAGGGGTCCTACGAGCAGTACTTC
clone_size: once
j_call: TRBJ2-7
d_call: -
v_call: TRBV19

cdr3_aa: CASSLDGVRTNTEAFF
cdr3_nt: TGCGCCAGCAGCTTGGATGGGGTCCGTACTAACACTGAAGCTTTCTTT
clone_size: -
j_call: TRBJ1-1
d_call: -
v_call: TRBV5-1

cdr3_aa: CASSRRSILYNEQFF
cdr3_nt: TGTGCCAGCAGCCGGAGGTCAATTCTTTACAATGAGCAGTTCTTC
clone_size: -
j_call: TRBJ2-1
d_call: -
v_call: TRBV14

cdr3_aa: CASSEYPYKEAFF
cdr3_nt: TGTGCCAGCAGTGAATACCCCTACAAGGAAGCTTTCTTT
clone_size: -
j_call: TRBJ1-1
d_call: -
v_call: TRBV25-1

cdr3_aa: CASSDGDRGFDEQFF
cdr3_nt: TGTGCCAGCAGTGACGGGGACAGGGGTTTCGATGAGCAGTTCTTC
clone_size: -
j_call: TRBJ2-1
d_call: TRBD1
v_call: TRBV6-4

cdr3_aa: CASSLDLGERLSTEAFF
cdr3_nt: TGTGCCAGCAGCTTAGATCTCGGGGAGCGATTAAGTACTGAAGCTTTCTTT
clone_size: -
j_call: TRBJ1-1
d_call: -
v_call: TRBV11-2

cdr3_aa: CSARDFVQGKGSYNEQFF
cdr3_nt: TGCAGTGCTAGAGATTTCGTACAGGGGAAGGGCTCCTACAATGAGCAGTTCTTC
clone_size: -
j_call: TRBJ2-1
d_call: TRBD1
v_call: TRBV20-1

cdr3_aa: CATSRDGGTVFF
cdr3_nt: TGTGCCACCAGCAGAGATGGAGGGACGGTGTTTTTT
clone_size: -
j_call: TRBJ1-4
d_call: -
v_call: TRBV15

cdr3_aa: CSVFSDRAPRDEAFF
cdr3_nt: TGCAGCGTTTTTTCGGACAGGGCTCCCCGGGATGAAGCTTTCTTT
clone_size: -
j_call: TRBJ1-1
d_call: TRBD1
v_call: TRBV29-1

cdr3_aa: CASSSSGGTDTQYF
cdr3_nt: TGTGCCAGCAGCTCTAGCGGGGGCACAGATACGCAGTATTTT
clone_size: -
j_call: TRBJ2-3
d_call: TRBD2
v_call: TRBV7-2

cdr3_aa: CASSDLDRGPTEAFF
cdr3_nt: TGTGCCAGCAGTGACCTGGACAGGGGGCCCACTGAAGCTTTCTTT
clone_size: -
j_call: TRBJ1-1
d_call: TRBD1
v_call: TRBV9

cdr3_aa: CASGQSQGDVYEQYF
cdr3_nt: TGCGCCAGCGGTCAATCGCAGGGGGATGTCTACGAGCAGTACTTC
clone_size: -
j_call: TRBJ2-7
d_call: TRBD1
v_call: TRBV5-1

cdr3_aa: CASSLDPGGYNEQFF
cdr3_nt: TGCGCCAGCAGCTTGGATCCCGGGGGATACAATGAGCAGTTCTTC
clone_size: -
j_call: TRBJ2-1
d_call: -
v_call: TRBV5-1

cdr3_aa: CASSYIGTGGDTQYF
cdr3_nt: TGTGCCAGCAGTTACATCGGGACAGGGGGCGATACGCAGTATTTT
clone_size: -
j_call: TRBJ2-3
d_call: TRBD1
v_call: TRBV6-2/TRBV6-3

cdr3_aa: CSVVPLVYNEQFF
cdr3_nt: TGCAGCGTTGTCCCATTAGTCTACAATGAGCAGTTCTTC
clone_size: -
j_call: TRBJ2-1
d_call: -
v_call: TRBV29-1

cdr3_aa: CASRELTSGGLQETQYF
cdr3_nt: TGTGCCAGCAGAGAACTGACTAGCGGGGGGCTACAAGAGACCCAGTACTTC
clone_size: -
j_call: TRBJ2-5
d_call: TRBD2
v_call: TRBV9

cdr3_aa: CASSPWTVSTGELFF
cdr3_nt: TGTGCCAGCAGTCCGTGGACAGTTTCCACCGGGGAGCTGTTTTTT
clone_size: once
j_call: TRBJ2-2
d_call: -
v_call: TRBV12-3/TRBV12-4

cdr3_aa: CSAPPALAGGEQFF
cdr3_nt: TGCAGTGCACCCCCCGCTCTAGCGGGGGGCGAGCAGTTCTTC
clone_size: -
j_call: TRBJ2-1
d_call: TRBD2
v_call: TRBV20-1

cdr3_aa: CATRGGIETQYF
cdr3_nt: TGTGCCACCCGAGGGGGTATAGAGACCCAGTACTTC
clone_size: once
j_call: TRBJ2-5
d_call: -
v_call: TRBV11-2

cdr3_aa: CASSSQGANQETQYF
cdr3_nt: TGTGCCAGCAGCTCCCAGGGGGCTAACCAAGAGACCCAGTACTTC
clone_size: -
j_call: TRBJ2-5
d_call: TRBD1
v_call: TRBV7-9

cdr3_aa: CSARAGTGDTEAFF
cdr3_nt: TGCAGTGCTAGAGCCGGGACAGGGGACACTGAAGCTTTCTTT
clone_size: -
j_call: TRBJ1-1
d_call: TRBD1
v_call: TRBV20-1

cdr3_aa: CASSEQGGMNTEASF
cdr3_nt: TGTGCCAGCAGTGAACAGGGGGGAATGAACACTGAAGCTTCCTTT
clone_size: -
j_call: TRBJ1-1
d_call: TRBD1
v_call: TRBV6-1

cdr3_aa: CASSPKWGRRRVGEQYF
cdr3_nt: TGTGCCAGCAGCCCAAAGTGGGGGAGACGGCGGGTGGGCGAGCAGTACTTC
clone_size: few
j_call: TRBJ2-7
d_call: -
v_call: TRBV14

cdr3_aa: CASTRQGASGYTF
cdr3_nt: TGTGCCAGCACCCGACAGGGGGCGAGTGGCTACACCTTC
clone_size: -
j_call: TRBJ1-2
d_call: TRBD1
v_call: TRBV3-1